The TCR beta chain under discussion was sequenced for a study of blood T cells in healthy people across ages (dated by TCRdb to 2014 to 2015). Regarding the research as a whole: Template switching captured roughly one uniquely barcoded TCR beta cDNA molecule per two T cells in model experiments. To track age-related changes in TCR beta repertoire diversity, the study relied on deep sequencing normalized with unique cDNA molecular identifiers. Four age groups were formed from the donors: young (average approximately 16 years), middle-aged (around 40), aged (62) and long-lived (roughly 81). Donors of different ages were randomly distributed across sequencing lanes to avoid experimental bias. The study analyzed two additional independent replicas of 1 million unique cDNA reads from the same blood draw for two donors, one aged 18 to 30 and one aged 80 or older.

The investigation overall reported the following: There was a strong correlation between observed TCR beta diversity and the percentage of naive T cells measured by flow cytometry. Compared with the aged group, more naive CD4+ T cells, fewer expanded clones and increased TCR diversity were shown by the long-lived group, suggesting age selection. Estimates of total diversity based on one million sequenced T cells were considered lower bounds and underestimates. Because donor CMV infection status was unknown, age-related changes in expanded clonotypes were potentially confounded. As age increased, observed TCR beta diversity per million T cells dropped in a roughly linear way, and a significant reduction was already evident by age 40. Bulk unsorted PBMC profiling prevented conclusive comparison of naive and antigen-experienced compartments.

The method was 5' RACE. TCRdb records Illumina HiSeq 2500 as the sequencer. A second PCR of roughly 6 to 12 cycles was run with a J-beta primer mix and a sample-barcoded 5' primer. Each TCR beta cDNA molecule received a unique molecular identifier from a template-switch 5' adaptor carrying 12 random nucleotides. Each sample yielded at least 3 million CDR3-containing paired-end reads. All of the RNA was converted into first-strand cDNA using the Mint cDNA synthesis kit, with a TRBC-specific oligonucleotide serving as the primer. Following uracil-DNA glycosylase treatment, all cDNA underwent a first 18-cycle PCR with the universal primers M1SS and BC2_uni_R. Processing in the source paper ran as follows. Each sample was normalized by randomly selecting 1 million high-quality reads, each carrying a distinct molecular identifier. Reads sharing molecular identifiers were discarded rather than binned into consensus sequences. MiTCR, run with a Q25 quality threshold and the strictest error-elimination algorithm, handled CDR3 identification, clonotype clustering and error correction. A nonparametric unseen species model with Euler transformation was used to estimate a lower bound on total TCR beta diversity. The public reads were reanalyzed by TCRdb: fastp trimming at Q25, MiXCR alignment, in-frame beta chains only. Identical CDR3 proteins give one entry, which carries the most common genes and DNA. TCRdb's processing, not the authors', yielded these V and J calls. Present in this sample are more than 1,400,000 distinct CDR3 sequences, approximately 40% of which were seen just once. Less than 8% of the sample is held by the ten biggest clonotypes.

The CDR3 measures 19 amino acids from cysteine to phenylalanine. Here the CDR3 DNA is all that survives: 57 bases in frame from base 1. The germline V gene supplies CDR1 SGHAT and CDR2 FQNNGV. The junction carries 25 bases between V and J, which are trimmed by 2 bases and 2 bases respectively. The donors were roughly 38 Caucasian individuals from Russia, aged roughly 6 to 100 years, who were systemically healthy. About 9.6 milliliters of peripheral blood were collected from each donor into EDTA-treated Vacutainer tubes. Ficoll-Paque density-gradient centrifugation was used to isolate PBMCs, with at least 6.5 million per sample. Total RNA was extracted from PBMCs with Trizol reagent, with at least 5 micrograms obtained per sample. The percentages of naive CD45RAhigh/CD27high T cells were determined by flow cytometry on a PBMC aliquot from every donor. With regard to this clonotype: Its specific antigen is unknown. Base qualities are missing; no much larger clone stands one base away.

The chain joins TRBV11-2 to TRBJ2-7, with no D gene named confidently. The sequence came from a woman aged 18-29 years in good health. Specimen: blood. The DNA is TGTGCCAGCAGCTTATACCCTAGGGTGGCGGTCCAACTCCCCTACGAGCAGTACTTC. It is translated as CASSLYPRVAVQLPYEQYF.